These 18 T cell receptor beta chains came from one sample sequenced in a study of T cell repertoires in aging, cancer and after chemotherapy (dated by TCRdb to the late 2010s). TCR beta rearrangements were amplified from genomic DNA extracted from peripheral blood rather than from sorted cells or RNA. Sequencing was carried out with an Illumina MiSeq. Using a mixed TRB-A/B primer pool, multiplex touch-down PCR amplified rearranged TRB sequences covering the V, D and J segments. The public reads were reprocessed in TCRdb via fastp at Q25 and MiXCR, keeping in-frame beta chains. Rows with one shared CDR3 protein collapse into an entry with the most common genes and DNA. The sample table records about 570 distinct CDR3 sequences; approximately 16% of these occur just once. The ten largest clones add up to less than 40% of the sample. Sequences were obtained from blood. These receptors came from a human donor with a blood cancer.

Judged by abundance, this clonotype is medium-sized. The genes are TRBV5-1 and TRBJ1-2; D unclear. CDR1 is SGHRS and CDR2 is YFSETQ in the germline V gene. CDR3 length: 14 residues. Trimming left V 1 base short and J 5 bases short, with 12 bases between. CDR3 region: CASSLSKAFYGYTF. Written as DNA, the CDR3 is TGCGCCAGCAGCTTGTCCAAGGCCTTTTATGGCTACACCTTC. Supplemented by reference TRBV5-1 and TRBJ1-2, the full variable domain reads KAGVTQTPRYLIKTRGQQVTLSCSPISGHRSVSWYQQTPGQGLQFLFEYFSETQRNKGNFPGRFSGRQFSNSRSEMNVSTLELGDSALYLCASSLSKAFYGYTFGSGTRLTVV.

By proportion, this clonotype is hyperexpanded. This chain connects TRBV5-4 to TRBJ2-3; 8 bases are a match to TRBD2. CDR3 length: 15 amino acids. Germline V gene sequence: CDR1 SGHNT, CDR2 YYREEE (reference sequence). Trimming cost V 4 bases and J 0 bases; bases outside gene matches: 4. CDR3 in amino acids: CASSQAGASTDTQYF. The CDR3 DNA reads TGTGCCAGCAGCCAAGCGGGGGCTAGCACAGATACGCAGTATTTT.

By share, this clonotype ranks as large. The CDR3 DNA reads as TGTGCCAGCGATTCGGGGGTGAACACTGAAGCTTTCTTT. It specifies CASDSGVNTEAFF. The rearrangement links TRBV6-1 to TRBJ1-1; possibly TRBD1 for D (5 bases). Germline V gene sequence: CDR1 MNHNS, CDR2 SASEGT. The CDR3 loop spans 13 amino acids. Trimming pared 8 bases from V and 0 bases from J, leaving 10 bases between.

By share, this clonotype ranks as hyperexpanded. The V gene is TRBV5-6, the J gene TRBJ1-1, with a possible D match to TRBD1 (5 bases). This CDR3 spans 14 amino acids. Trimming removed 1 base at V and 3 bases at J, with 10 bases between. Per germline, CDR1 SGHDT and CDR2 YYEEEE. The CDR3 DNA reads TGTGCCAGCAGCTTGTGGGGGGAGGACACTGAAGCTTTCTTT. This encodes CASSLWGEDTEAFF.

This clonotype is termed medium-sized. J is TRBJ2-1 and V is TRBV11-2; 8 bases agree with TRBD1. This CDR3 has 15 residues. Trimming at V came to 4 bases and at J to 2 bases, leaving 4 bases not matched to a gene. The germline CDR1 and CDR2 sequences are SGHAT and FQNNGV. CDR3 sequence (DNA): TGTGCCAGCAGCTCCGACAGGGGACCCTACAATGAGCAGTTCTTC. Its translation is CASSSDRGPYNEQFF.

By share, this clonotype counts as large. The genes are TRBV5-4 and TRBJ2-5; the match to TRBD1 covers 7 bases. CDR3 length: 15 residues. The ends lost 0 bases at V and 3 bases at J; junction bases unmatched: 5. CDR1 and CDR2 from the germline V gene are SGHNT and YYREEE (reference sequence). In DNA, the CDR3 is TGTGCCAGCAGCTTGGCAGGCAGGGGGAAAGAGACCCAGTACTTC. Protein product: CASSLAGRGKETQYF. The full variable domain, in which reference TRBV5-4 and TRBJ2-5 provide the parts outside the CDR3, is ETGVTQSPTHLIKTRGQQVTLRCSSQSGHNTVSWYQQALGQGPQFIFQYYREEENGRGNFPPRFSGLQFPNYSSELNVNALELDDSALYLCASSLAGRGKETQYFGPGTRLLVL.

A few counts support this clonotype. One base away lies a much larger clone, so this may be a sequencing read error. The V and J genes are TRBV6-5 and TRBJ2-1; no clear D gene. The V gene's germline CDR1 is MNHEY and CDR2 SVGAGI. V lost 5 bases and J lost 3, with 8 bases in between. The CDR3 consists of 13 residues. The CDR3, as DNA: TGTGCCAGCAGTGAGACTGGCTACAATGAGCAGTTCTTC. Amino acid sequence: CASSETGYNEQFF.

Comments on this clonotype: An end of the junction does not agree with germline; a read error may underlie this. The chain combines TRBV12-3 or TRBV12-4 with TRBJ1-1; a possible D gene is TRBD1 (5 bases). This CDR3 is built from 13 residues. As DNA, the CDR3 is TGTGCCAGCAGTTTGGAGGGGAACAATGAAGTTTTCTTT. It encodes CASSLEGNNEVFF.

This clonotype is labeled medium-sized. The V call is TRBV7-2, the J call TRBJ2-1, with D maybe TRBD1 (5 bases). V gave up 7 bases and J gave up 5 bases, with 15 bases separating them. The CDR3 extends over 14 amino acids. Germline V gene lookup returns CDR1 SGHTA and CDR2 FQGNSA. CDR3 nucleotides: TGTGCCAGCAAAGACAGCCTACGGGACAATGAGCAGTTCTTC. Translating it yields CASKDSLRDNEQFF.

The chain uses TRBV20-1 and TRBJ1-1; D unclear. Trimming stripped 4 bases from V and 4 bases from J, with 19 bases between. This CDR3 has 15 residues. CDR1 is DFQATT and CDR2 is SNEGSKA in the germline V gene (reference sequence). The CDR3 coding sequence is TGCAGTGCTAATCCCCCGTCGGGGTTTAGCACTGAAGCTTTCTTT. Its translation: CSANPPSGFSTEAFF.

Relative to its sample, this clonotype is large (0.1 to 1%). The V gene is TRBV5-3, the J gene TRBJ2-5, with D unclear. TRBV5-3 belongs to the ORF category, with a function that is uncertain. The CDR3 extends over 11 amino acids. Between the trimmed V and J ends, which lost 4 bases and 6 bases, there was a span of 7 bases. The CDR3 loop is CARSPVKTQYF. The CDR3, as DNA: TGTGCCAGAAGCCCGGTGAAGACCCAGTACTTC.

This clonotype is classed as large. The chain is built from TRBV30 and TRBJ2-1; TRBD1 aligns across 9 bases. Unmatched junction bases numbered 3, after V lost 2 bases and J lost 7 bases. The CDR3 runs to 13 residues. Germline assignment: CDR1 GTSNPN and CDR2 SVGIG (reference sequence). In nucleotides, the CDR3 is TGTGCCTGGAGTAGGGACAGGGTTAATGAGCAGTTCTTC. Translated, it gives CAWSRDRVNEQFF.

This clonotype is labeled medium-sized. This chain uses TRBV5-1 with TRBJ2-6; D might be TRBD1 (6 bases). The CDR3 length is 14 residues. CDR1 and CDR2 (germline): SGHRS, YFSETQ. Trimming stripped 4 bases from V and 2 bases from J, with 7 bases between. The CDR3 protein is CASSRTAGANVLTF. DNA for the CDR3: TGCGCCAGCAGCAGGACAGCTGGGGCCAACGTCCTGACTTTC.

This clonotype was recorded a few times. CDR3 in amino acids: CASSLDGGLAKNIQYF. DNA of the CDR3: TGTGCCAGCAGCTTAGATGGGGGCCTAGCCAAAAACATTCAGTACTTC. The chain joins TRBV11-2 to TRBJ2-4; weak D call: TRBD1 (6 bases). The CDR3 runs 16 residues. Trimming removed 0 bases at V and 0 bases at J, with 9 bases between. Germline CDR1 is SGHAT and CDR2 is FQNNGV.

The chain combines TRBV28 with TRBJ1-6, with a possible D match to TRBD1 (5 bases). Trimming took 8 bases from V and 10 from J, leaving 21 bases between them. Germline V lookup: CDR1 MDHEN, CDR2 SYDVKM. CDR3 length equals 15 residues. The chain's CDR3 is CASSQGEYTRSPLHF. Written as DNA, the CDR3 is TGTGCCAGCTCCCAGGGAGAATACACTCGGTCACCCCTCCACTTT. Combining the CDR3 with reference TRBV28 and TRBJ1-6 gives the whole variable domain DVKVTQSSRYLVKRTGEKVFLECVQDMDHENMFWYRQDPGLGLRLIYFSYDVKMKEKGDIPEGYSVSREKKERFSLILESASTNQTSMYLCASSQGEYTRSPLHFGNGTRLTVT.

This clonotype ranks as large. DNA of the CDR3: TGTGCCACCAGCCCGGGACACTCGTATGGCTACACCTTC. Translation: CATSPGHSYGYTF. J is TRBJ1-2 and V is TRBV15, with D possibly being TRBD1 (6 bases). The length of the CDR3 is 13 residues. Trimming pared 5 bases from V and 5 bases from J, leaving 12 bases between. Germline assignment: CDR1 LNHNV and CDR2 YYDKDF (reference sequence).

A remark on this clonotype: Given a much more abundant clone one base away, this may be a read error. The rearrangement links TRBV20-1 to TRBJ1-2; the D is unclear. Germline loops: CDR1 DFQATT, CDR2 SNEGSKA (reference sequence). The CDR3 is made up of 8 amino acids. The CDR3 is CSARVAFF. The CDR3 nucleotides are TGCAGTGCAAGGGTCGCTTTCTTC.

This chain connects TRBV12-3 or TRBV12-4 to TRBJ2-6; 7 bases line up with TRBD1. V dropped 6 bases and J dropped 0; count of bases not matched to a gene: 5. There are 16 residues in the CDR3. This CDR3 is CASRSGQPSGANVLTF. The CDR3 bases are TGTGCCAGCAGGTCGGGACAGCCCTCTGGGGCCAACGTCCTGACTTTC.